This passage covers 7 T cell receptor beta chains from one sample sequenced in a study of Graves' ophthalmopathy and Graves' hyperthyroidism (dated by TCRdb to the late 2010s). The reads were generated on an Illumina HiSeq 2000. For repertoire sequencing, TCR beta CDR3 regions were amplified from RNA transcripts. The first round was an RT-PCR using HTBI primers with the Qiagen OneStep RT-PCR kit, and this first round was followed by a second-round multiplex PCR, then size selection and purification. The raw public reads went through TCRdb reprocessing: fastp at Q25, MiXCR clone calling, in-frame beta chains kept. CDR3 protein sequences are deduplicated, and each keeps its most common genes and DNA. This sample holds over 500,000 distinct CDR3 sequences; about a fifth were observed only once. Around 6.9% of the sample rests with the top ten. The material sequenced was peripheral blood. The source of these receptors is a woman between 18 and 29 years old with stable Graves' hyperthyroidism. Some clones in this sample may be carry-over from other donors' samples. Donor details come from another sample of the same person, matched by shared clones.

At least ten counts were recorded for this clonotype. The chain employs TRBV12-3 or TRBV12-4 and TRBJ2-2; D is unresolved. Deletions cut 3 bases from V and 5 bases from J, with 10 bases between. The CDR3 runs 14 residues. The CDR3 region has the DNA TGTGCCAGCAGTTTTGGAGCGCGGACCGGGGAGCTGTTTTTT. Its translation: CASSFGARTGELFF.

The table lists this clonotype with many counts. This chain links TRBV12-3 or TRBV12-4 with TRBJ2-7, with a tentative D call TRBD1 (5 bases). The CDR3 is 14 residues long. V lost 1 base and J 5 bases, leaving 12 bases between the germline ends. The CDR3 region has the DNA TGTGCCAGCAGTTTAGGGACAAAAGGGCACGAGCAGTACTTC. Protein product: CASSLGTKGHEQYF.

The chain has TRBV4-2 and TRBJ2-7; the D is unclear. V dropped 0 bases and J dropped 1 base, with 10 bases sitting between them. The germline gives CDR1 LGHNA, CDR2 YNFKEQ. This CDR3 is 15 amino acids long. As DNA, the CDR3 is TGTGCCAGCAGCCAAGATTGGGCAGCATCCTACGAGCAGTACTTC. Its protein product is CASSQDWAASYEQYF.

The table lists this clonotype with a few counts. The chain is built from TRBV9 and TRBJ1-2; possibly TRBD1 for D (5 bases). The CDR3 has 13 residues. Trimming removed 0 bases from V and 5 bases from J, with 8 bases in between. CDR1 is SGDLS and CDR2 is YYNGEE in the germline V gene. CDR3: CASSVGGPYGYTF. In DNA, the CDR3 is TGTGCCAGCAGCGTAGGGGGACCGTATGGCTACACCTTC.

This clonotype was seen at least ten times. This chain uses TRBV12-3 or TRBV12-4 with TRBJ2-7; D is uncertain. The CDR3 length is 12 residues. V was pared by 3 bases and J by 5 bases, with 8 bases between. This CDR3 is CASSFSGHEQYF. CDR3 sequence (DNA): TGTGCCAGCAGTTTTTCGGGCCACGAGCAGTACTTC.

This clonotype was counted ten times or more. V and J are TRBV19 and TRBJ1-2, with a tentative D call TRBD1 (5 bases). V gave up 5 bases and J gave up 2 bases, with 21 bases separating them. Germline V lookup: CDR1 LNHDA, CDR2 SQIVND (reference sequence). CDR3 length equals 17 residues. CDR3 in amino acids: CASSFENSGTENYGYTF. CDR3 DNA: TGTGCCAGTAGTTTCGAGAACTCCGGGACCGAAAACTATGGCTACACCTTC.

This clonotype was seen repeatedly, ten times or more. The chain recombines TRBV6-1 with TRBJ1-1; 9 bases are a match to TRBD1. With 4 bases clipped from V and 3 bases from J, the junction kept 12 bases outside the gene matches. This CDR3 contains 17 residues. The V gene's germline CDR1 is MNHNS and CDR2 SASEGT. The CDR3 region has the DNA TGTGCCAGCAGTGCACGGGGACAGGGAAGTGTGGACACTGAAGCTTTCTTT. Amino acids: CASSARGQGSVDTEAFF.